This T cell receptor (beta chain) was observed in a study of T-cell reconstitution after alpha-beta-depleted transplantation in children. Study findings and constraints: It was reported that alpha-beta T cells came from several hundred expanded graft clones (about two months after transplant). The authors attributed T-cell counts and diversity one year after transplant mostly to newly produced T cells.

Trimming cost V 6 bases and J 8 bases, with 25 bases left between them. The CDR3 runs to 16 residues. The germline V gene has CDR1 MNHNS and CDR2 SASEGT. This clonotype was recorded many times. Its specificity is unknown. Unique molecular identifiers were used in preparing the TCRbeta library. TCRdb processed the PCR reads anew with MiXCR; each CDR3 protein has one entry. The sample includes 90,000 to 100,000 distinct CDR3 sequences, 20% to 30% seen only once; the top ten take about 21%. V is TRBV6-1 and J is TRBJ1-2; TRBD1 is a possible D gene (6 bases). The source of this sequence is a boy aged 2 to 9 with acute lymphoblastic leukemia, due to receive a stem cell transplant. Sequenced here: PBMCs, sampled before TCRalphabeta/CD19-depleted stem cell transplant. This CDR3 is CASSPEYRTAGSGYTF. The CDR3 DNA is TGTGCCAGCAGCCCAGAATATCGGACAGCCGGGAGCGGCTACACCTTC.